This T cell receptor beta chain appears in the sequencing data of a study of shared clonotypes between healthy human individuals. Study-wide results and caveats: Across a handful of donors, naive CD4 shared approximately 4.5%, naive CD8 around 3.8%, memory CD4 roughly 2.3%, memory CD8 around 0.36%. Estimated richness was generally greater in naive than memory subsets.

Deep level was the assay's run setting. Roughly 30,000 T cell genomes (approximately 190 ng DNA) went into each sorted-subset replicate. TCRdb's table, derived via immunoSEQ multiplex PCR, lists solely in-frame clones and lacks some. The data contain a few million clones, about 92% of them seen just once; the ten biggest clones take up about 0.41%. V shed 3 bases, J shed 6 bases, and the junction held 10 bases outside the gene matches. Germline lookup yields CDR1 KGHSH and CDR2 LQKENI. The CDR3 has 16 residues. Comment on this clone: Its antigen is not identified.

Sequenced: naive CD4+ T cells from PBMCs. Documented subset: CD45RA+ positively selected. This sequence was found in a man in his late teens or twenties in good health. Some clones in this sample may be carry-over from other donors' samples. The J gene is TRBJ1-4, the V gene TRBV18, with 7 bases aligning to TRBD1. DNA of the CDR3: TGTGCCAGCTCACCGCAGATAACAGGGGAGGATGAAAAACTGTTTTTT. Amino acid sequence: CASSPQITGEDEKLFF.